The rows below give T cell receptor beta chains drawn from one sample of a study of CD8+CD57+ T cells in acquired aplastic anemia. A single record per CDR3 protein comes from TCRdb applying MiXCR to the reads. The data hold approximately 59,000 distinct CDR3 sequences, with approximately 54% observed a single time. The sequenced sample was sorted CD4+, CD8+, or CD8+CD57+ T cells (not recorded which) from PBMCs. Receptors were obtained from a human donor with aplastic anemia. The CDR3 runs from the conserved cysteine through the conserved F or W. A D gene is named only where the DNA matches it firmly. Clone size is stated in some rows and not others, as once, few, many or a class when expanded.

v_call: TRBV7-3
clone_size: -
d_call: TRBD1
j_call: TRBJ2-1
cdr3_aa: CASSLAGTGGNEQFF
cdr3_nt: TGTGCCAGCAGCTTGGCCGGGACAGGGGGCAATGAGCAGTTCTTC

v_call: TRBV2
clone_size: medium-sized
d_call: -
j_call: TRBJ2-7
cdr3_aa: CASGLGEQYF
cdr3_nt: TGTGCCAGCGGCCTCGGGGAGCAGTACTTC

v_call: TRBV7-6
clone_size: -
d_call: TRBD1
j_call: TRBJ2-3
cdr3_aa: CASSLAPWTGFGDTQYF
cdr3_nt: TGTGCTAGCAGCTTAGCCCCTTGGACAGGGTTTGGGGATACGCAGTATTTT

v_call: TRBV7-9
clone_size: -
d_call: -
j_call: TRBJ1-6
cdr3_aa: CASSLVTGSSPLHF
cdr3_nt: TGTGCCAGCAGCTTAGTGACTGGTAGCTCACCCCTCCACTTT

v_call: TRBV11-2
clone_size: -
d_call: -
j_call: TRBJ1-1
cdr3_aa: CASSFRLQGGSTEAFF
cdr3_nt: TGTGCCAGCAGTTTCCGGTTACAGGGAGGGAGCACTGAAGCTTTCTTT

v_call: TRBV20-1
clone_size: once
d_call: -
j_call: TRBJ1-2
cdr3_aa: CSARAAQKANYGYTF
cdr3_nt: TGCAGTGCTAGAGCCGCACAAAAAGCTAACTATGGCTACACCTTC

v_call: TRBV24-1
clone_size: -
d_call: -
j_call: TRBJ2-1
cdr3_aa: CATSDLSNEQFF
cdr3_nt: TGTGCCACCAGTGACCTGAGCAATGAGCAGTTCTTC

v_call: TRBV6-1
clone_size: many
d_call: TRBD1
j_call: TRBJ2-7
cdr3_aa: CASSERQGASYEQYF
cdr3_nt: TGTGCCAGCAGTGAGAGACAGGGGGCTTCCTACGAGCAGTACTTC

v_call: TRBV7-8
clone_size: -
d_call: TRBD1
j_call: TRBJ1-4
cdr3_aa: CASSSTPARGKLFF
cdr3_nt: TGTGCCAGCAGTTCCACCCCGGCCAGGGGGAAACTGTTTTTT

v_call: TRBV10-3
clone_size: once
d_call: TRBD2
j_call: TRBJ2-1
cdr3_aa: CATAPGTSYNEQFF
cdr3_nt: TGTGCCACCGCACCCGGGACTAGCTACAATGAGCAGTTCTTC

v_call: TRBV9
clone_size: many
d_call: -
j_call: TRBJ2-6
cdr3_aa: CASHSRELTSGANVLTF
cdr3_nt: TGTGCCAGCCATTCGAGGGAATTAACCTCTGGGGCCAACGTCCTGACTTTC

v_call: TRBV27
clone_size: many
d_call: -
j_call: TRBJ1-6
cdr3_aa: CASSLYSGAAYNSPLHF
cdr3_nt: TGTGCCAGCAGTTTATATTCAGGGGCCGCCTATAATTCACCCCTCCACTTT

v_call: TRBV2
clone_size: once
d_call: -
j_call: TRBJ2-2
cdr3_aa: CASSGRELFF
cdr3_nt: TGTGCCAGCAGTGGAAGGGAGCTGTTTTTT

v_call: TRBV2
clone_size: -
d_call: -
j_call: TRBJ2-3
cdr3_aa: CASSVDYHGGTDTQYF
cdr3_nt: TGTGCCAGCAGTGTGGACTACCATGGTGGCACAGATACGCAGTATTTT

v_call: TRBV10-3
clone_size: -
d_call: -
j_call: TRBJ2-2
cdr3_aa: CAIRKGSGENTGELFF
cdr3_nt: TGTGCCATCAGAAAAGGATCGGGGGAGAACACCGGGGAGCTGTTTTTT

v_call: TRBV6-1
clone_size: -
d_call: -
j_call: TRBJ1-2
cdr3_aa: CASSRDRNYGYTF
cdr3_nt: TGTGCCAGCAGTCGCGACAGGAACTATGGCTACACCTTC

v_call: TRBV10-3
clone_size: -
d_call: -
j_call: TRBJ2-7
cdr3_aa: CAIRKQGPSSYEQYF
cdr3_nt: TGTGCCATCAGGAAACAGGGCCCCAGCTCCTACGAGCAGTACTTC

v_call: TRBV10-3
clone_size: -
d_call: -
j_call: TRBJ2-7
cdr3_aa: CAISESFKVVSEQYF
cdr3_nt: TGTGCCATCAGTGAGTCCTTTAAGGTTGTAAGCGAGCAGTACTTC

v_call: TRBV29-1
clone_size: -
d_call: -
j_call: TRBJ2-2
cdr3_aa: CSVDRGGTGELFF
cdr3_nt: TGCAGCGTTGACAGGGGAGGCACCGGGGAGCTGTTTTTT

v_call: TRBV7-9
clone_size: -
d_call: -
j_call: TRBJ1-6
cdr3_aa: CALRGDGGSPLHF
cdr3_nt: TGTGCACTACGTGGGGATGGCGGTTCACCCCTCCACTTT

v_call: TRBV10-3
clone_size: -
d_call: TRBD1
j_call: TRBJ1-1
cdr3_aa: CAISESRQGAAFF
cdr3_nt: TGTGCCATCAGTGAGAGCCGACAGGGAGCCGCTTTCTTT

v_call: TRBV2
clone_size: -
d_call: -
j_call: TRBJ1-2
cdr3_aa: CASRSQGLDGYTF
cdr3_nt: TGTGCCAGCAGAAGCCAGGGGTTGGATGGCTACACCTTC